The next 24 T cell receptor beta chains were all read from a single sample in a study of regulatory T cells in long-lasting Graves disease. Libraries of TCR beta came from iRepertoire HTBI primers plus Arm-PCR of CDR3 regions. Using its own MiXCR run on the multiplex PCR reads, TCRdb lists one record per CDR3 protein. In the table there are under 500,000 distinct CDR3 sequences, about a fifth of which are singletons. Time point defined: persistent/refractory GD, antithyroid drugs over 5 years with positive TRAb. Following extraction of RNA from PBMCs, that RNA was used to make the TCR library. The sample here was peripheral blood mononuclear cells (PBMCs), taken when the disease was refractory, from a patient treated with antithyroid drugs. The receptors originated from a female donor with Graves disease.

This clonotype turned up a few times. V gene TRBV6-1 combines with J gene TRBJ2-7; either TRBD1 or TRBD2 may fit D (7 bases each). V shed 6 bases and J shed 2 bases, with 17 bases lying between them. Germline V gene data show CDR1 as MNHNS and CDR2 as SASEGT. The CDR3 consists of 15 residues. CDR3 residues: CASSPRGGAAYEQYF. The CDR3 DNA reads TGTGCCAGCAGCCCCAGGGGGGGCGCAGCCTACGAGCAGTACTTC.

There are many counts of this clonotype. The chain has TRBV12-3 or TRBV12-4 and TRBJ2-7; D unclear. The CDR3 is 11 amino acids. Trimming removed 6 bases from V and 5 bases from J, with 8 bases in between. CDR3 sequence reads: CASSQRDEQYF. The CDR3 DNA reads TGTGCCAGCAGCCAACGAGACGAGCAGTACTTC.

This clonotype was recorded at least ten times. The V gene is TRBV6-2 or TRBV6-3, the J gene TRBJ2-5; 10 bases match TRBD1. CDR3 length: 15 residues. V trimming: 5 bases; J trimming: 5 bases; junction bases outside the gene matches: 8. The germline gives CDR1 MNHEY, CDR2 SVGEGT. CDR3 amino acids: CASSVTGGARETQYF. CDR3 DNA sequence: TGTGCCAGCAGTGTGACAGGGGGCGCGAGGGAGACCCAGTACTTC.

This clonotype was observed a few times. The chain links TRBV18 to TRBJ1-4; D is uncertain. V shed 3 bases and J shed 8 bases, with 10 bases lying between them. This CDR3 comprises 13 residues. Germline V gene sequence: CDR1 KGHSH, CDR2 LQKENI. Here the CDR3 DNA reads TGTGCCAGCTCACCGAAGATGGGGGAAAAACTGTTTTTT. Translation: CASSPKMGEKLFF.

Only a few counts were recorded for this clonotype. The chain couples TRBV30 to TRBJ1-5, with a weak D call TRBD1 (6 bases). Trimming cost V 3 bases and J 7 bases, with 10 bases left between them. From germline, CDR1 is GTSNPN and CDR2 SVGIG (reference sequence). CDR3 length: 12 residues. The CDR3 spells CAWRQGEQPQHF. The CDR3 DNA is TGTGCCTGGAGACAGGGCGAGCAGCCCCAGCATTTT.

On this clonotype itself: No conserved phenylalanine or tryptophan is present at the end of the CDR3, so a read error is the likely explanation. V is TRBV3-1 and J is TRBJ2-4; 8 bases fit TRBD2. This CDR3 contains 16 residues. V was clipped by 2 bases and J by 0 bases; unmatched bases: 3. CDR1 and CDR2 (germline): LGHDT, YNNKEL (reference sequence). The CDR3 sequence: CASSQRAGGAKNIQYL. The CDR3 DNA follows: TGTGCCAGCAGCCAACGGGCGGGAGGAGCCAAAAACATTCAGTACCTC.

This clonotype appeared a single time. This may be a read error, as it is one base from a much larger clone. This rearrangement joins TRBV6-9 to TRBJ2-5; 11 positions match TRBD2. Germline-derived CDR1 and CDR2 are MNHGY and SVAAGI. The CDR3 has 17 amino acids. The CDR3 DNA reads as TGTGTCAGCAGTTCAAGGACTAGCGGGCTGTCAGGGGAGACCCAGTACTTC. It translates to CVSSSRTSGLSGETQYF.

This clonotype appeared a few times. The gene calls are TRBV28 and TRBJ2-1; 7 bases map to TRBD2. Trimming removed 1 base from V and 5 bases from J; junction bases left unmatched: 17. Germline CDR1 is MDHEN and CDR2 is SYDVKM. This CDR3 is 19 amino acids long. This chain's CDR3 is CASSLLALGGSTRDNEQFF. CDR3 DNA: TGTGCCAGCAGTTTATTGGCCCTTGGCGGGAGTACCCGGGACAATGAGCAGTTCTTC.

This clonotype was found many times. This chain connects TRBV7-2 to TRBJ1-4; no clear D gene. Per germline, CDR1 SGHTA and CDR2 FQGNSA. V was pared by 3 bases and J by 2 bases, with 7 bases between. CDR3 length equals 14 residues. The CDR3 nucleotides read TGTGCCAGCAGCTTGAGGCTTACTAATGAAAAACTGTTTTTT. It codes for CASSLRLTNEKLFF.

Remarks on this clonotype: This clone may be a read error of a much larger clone one base away. The rearrangement links TRBV6-2 or TRBV6-3 to TRBJ2-7; D is possibly TRBD1 or TRBD2 (5 bases each). This CDR3 has 15 amino acids. Germline loops: CDR1 MNHEY, CDR2 SVGEGT. CDR3: CASSYRGVLSCEQYF. CDR3 DNA: TGTGCCAGCAGTTACCGAGGGGTCCTATCCTGCGAGCAGTACTTC.

This chain links TRBV7-2 with TRBJ2-7; no reliable D call. The CDR3 loop spans 12 amino acids. The germline V gene has CDR1 SGHTA and CDR2 FQGNSA. The V end was cut by 4 bases, the J end by 6 bases, with 10 bases between. This CDR3 reads CASSSHSIEQYF. CDR3 nucleotide sequence: TGTGCCAGCAGCTCCCACAGTATCGAGCAGTACTTC.

The rearrangement joins TRBV12-3 or TRBV12-4 to TRBJ2-1; TRBD1 or TRBD2 may be the D gene (5 bases each). CDR3 size: 12 residues. Trimming pared 5 bases from V and 12 bases from J, leaving 14 bases between. The CDR3 sequence: CASSRGRSGQFF. CDR3 in DNA: TGTGCCAGCAGTCGGGGCCGTTCCGGGCAGTTCTTC.

Ten or more counts support this clonotype. This chain uses TRBV4-3 with TRBJ2-5; possibly TRBD2 for D (7 bases). The CDR3 is 16 residues long. Per germline, CDR1 LGHNA and CDR2 YSLEER. V was trimmed by 1 base and J by 5 bases, leaving 17 bases between them. The CDR3 loop is CASSQAWGGAGETQYF. Written as DNA, the CDR3 is TGCGCCAGCAGCCAAGCCTGGGGGGGCGCCGGGGAGACCCAGTACTTC.

The rearrangement uses TRBV5-6 and TRBJ2-5; no clear D. The J call is uncertain, as TRBJ2-1 better fits the DNA end. From germline, CDR1 is SGHDT and CDR2 YYEEEE. The CDR3 totals 15 residues. The CDR3 region has the DNA TGTGCCAGCAGCTTGGTGGTAGCAGCGAACAATGAGCAGTTCTTC. It is translated as CASSLVVAANNEQFF.

This clonotype appeared a few times. The chain has TRBV29-1 and TRBJ2-5; D is unclear. Trimming shortened V by 0 bases and J by 5 bases, and 7 bases separated the two germline ends. The CDR3 is 12 amino acids. CDR1 and CDR2 from the germline V gene are SQVTM and ANQGSEA. CDR3 in amino acids: CSVEEGMETQYF. The CDR3 bases are TGCAGCGTTGAAGAGGGGATGGAGACCCAGTACTTC.

This clonotype showed up many times. V gene TRBV12-3 or TRBV12-4 combines with J gene TRBJ1-2, with D uncertain. V lost 6 bases and J lost 3, with 14 bases in between. The CDR3 has 14 amino acids. DNA of the CDR3: TGTGCCAGCAGGACCGGGAATACCGACTATGGCTACACCTTC. This encodes CASRTGNTDYGYTF.

This clonotype was counted ten times or more. This chain links TRBV18 with TRBJ1-4; D is unclear. The CDR3 runs 15 residues. V was clipped by 0 bases and J by 0 bases, with 5 bases between them. Looked up from germline, CDR1 is KGHSH and CDR2 is LQKENI. As DNA, the CDR3 is TGTGCCAGCTCACCACCGGCCGCAACTAATGAAAAACTGTTTTTT. Translated: CASSPPAATNEKLFF. Together with reference TRBV18 and TRBJ1-4, the CDR3 gives the full variable domain: NAGVMQNPRHLVRRRGQEARLRCSPMKGHSHVYWYRQLPEEGLKFMVYLQKENIIDESGMPKERFSAEFPKEGPSILRIQQVVRGDSAAYFCASSPPAATNEKLFFGSGTQLSVL.

The chain recombines TRBV7-2 with TRBJ2-7, with a weak D call TRBD1 (6 bases). V gave up 5 bases and J gave up 3 bases, with 14 bases separating them. The CDR3 spans 14 residues. The germline V gene encodes CDR1 SGHTA and CDR2 FQGNSA. The CDR3 DNA follows: TGTGCCAGCAGCCCCGAGGGGGTCCTCTACGAGCAGTACTTC. Protein sequence: CASSPEGVLYEQYF.

Ten or more counts support this clonotype. The V call is TRBV7-2, the J call TRBJ1-5, with D perhaps matching TRBD1 (6 bases). Germline-derived CDR1 and CDR2 are SGHTA and FQGNSA. CDR3 length: 14 amino acids. V was clipped by 5 bases and J by 3 bases, with 11 bases between them. CDR3 in DNA: TGTGCCAGCAGCACCGGACAGTTCAATCAGCCCCAGCATTTT. Amino acid sequence: CASSTGQFNQPQHF.

The table lists this clonotype with many counts. The rearrangement uses TRBV11-2 and TRBJ2-7; no reliable D call. Between the trimmed V and J ends, which lost 5 bases and 3 bases, there was a span of 11 bases. The V gene's germline CDR1 is SGHAT and CDR2 FQNNGV. The CDR3 extends over 13 amino acids. CDR3 amino acids: CASSPGMGYEQYF. CDR3 DNA: TGTGCCAGCAGCCCTGGGATGGGCTACGAGCAGTACTTC.

The V call is TRBV3-2, the J call TRBJ2-2; the table names TRBD1, a call not compared with the DNA. TRBV3-2 is tagged as a pseudogene. The CDR3 consists of 16 residues. The chain's CDR3 is CASSQAGTGNTGELFF. The DNA of the CDR3 is TGTGCCAGCAGCCAAGCTGGGACAGGTAACACCGGGGAGCTGTTTTTT.

This clonotype was recorded at least ten times. The V and J genes are TRBV6-1 and TRBJ2-2; 10 bases fit TRBD1. In germline, CDR1 is MNHNS, CDR2 SASEGT. After removal of 3 bases from V and 8 bases from J, the junction contained 27 bases not matched to a gene. This CDR3 comprises 22 residues. The CDR3 region is CASSETTGGGFFVGKRGGELFF. CDR3 DNA sequence: TGTGCCAGCAGTGAGACGACAGGGGGCGGGTTTTTTGTCGGGAAGCGAGGAGGGGAGCTGTTTTTT.

In its sample, this clonotype was seen many times. V usage is TRBV20-1 and J usage is TRBJ2-7; 9 bases map to TRBD1. CDR1 and CDR2 (germline): DFQATT, SNEGSKA (reference sequence). CDR3 size: 15 residues. V gave up 1 base and J gave up 3 bases; unmatched junction bases: 7. CDR3 region: CSARASGTGNYEQYF. CDR3 in DNA: TGCAGTGCTAGAGCTTCCGGGACAGGGAACTACGAGCAGTACTTC.

This clonotype was detected ten times or more. The chain has TRBV28 and TRBJ1-2; D not resolved. This CDR3 is 12 amino acids long. V dropped 7 bases and J dropped 2 bases, with 8 bases sitting between them. The germline CDR1 and CDR2 sequences are MDHEN and SYDVKM. The CDR3 region is CASTPGNYGYTF. For the CDR3, the DNA is TGTGCCAGCACCCCAGGAAACTATGGCTACACCTTC.